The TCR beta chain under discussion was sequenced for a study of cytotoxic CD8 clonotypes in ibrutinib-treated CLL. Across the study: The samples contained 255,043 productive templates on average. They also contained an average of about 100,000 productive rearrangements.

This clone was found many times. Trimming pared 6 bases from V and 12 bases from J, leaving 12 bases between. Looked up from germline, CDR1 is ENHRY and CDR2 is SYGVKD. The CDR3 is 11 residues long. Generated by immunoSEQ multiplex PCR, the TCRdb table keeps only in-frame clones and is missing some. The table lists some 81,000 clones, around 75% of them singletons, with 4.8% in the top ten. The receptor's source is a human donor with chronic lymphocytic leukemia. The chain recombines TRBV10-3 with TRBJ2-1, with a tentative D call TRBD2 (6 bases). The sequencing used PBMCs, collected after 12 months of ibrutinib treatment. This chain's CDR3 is CAIRGEVGQFF. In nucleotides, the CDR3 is TGTGCCATCAGGGGGGAGGTTGGGCAGTTCTTC.